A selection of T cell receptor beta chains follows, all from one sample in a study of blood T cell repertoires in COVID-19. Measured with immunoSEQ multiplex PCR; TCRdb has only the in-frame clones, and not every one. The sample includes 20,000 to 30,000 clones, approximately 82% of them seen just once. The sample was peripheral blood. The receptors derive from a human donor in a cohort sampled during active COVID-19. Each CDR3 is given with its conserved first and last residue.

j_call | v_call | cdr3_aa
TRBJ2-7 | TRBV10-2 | CASSEPGLAALRQYF
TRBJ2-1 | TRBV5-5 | CASRRGTLKDNEQFF
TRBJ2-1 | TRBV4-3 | CASSPAAGWSLGYNEQFF
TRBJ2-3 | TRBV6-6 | CASSYSGSGKPDTQYF
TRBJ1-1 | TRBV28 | CASSFGQIILEAFF
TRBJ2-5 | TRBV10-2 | CASRTGQGEETQYF
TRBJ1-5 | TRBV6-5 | CASRSVNQPQHF
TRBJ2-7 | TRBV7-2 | CASSPWRSSYEQYF
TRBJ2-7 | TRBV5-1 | CASRTGTDLYEQYF
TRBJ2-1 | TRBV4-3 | CASSHSVRRLAGGSEQFF
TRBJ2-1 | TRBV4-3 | CASSQLAGTSVYNEQFF
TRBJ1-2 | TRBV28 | CASNGANYGYTF
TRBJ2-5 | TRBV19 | CASSSSGLADQETQYF
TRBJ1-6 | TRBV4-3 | CASSQGRGDSPLHF
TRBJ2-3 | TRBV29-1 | CSVEQSTDTQYF
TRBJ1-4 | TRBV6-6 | CASSYAGIIEKLFF
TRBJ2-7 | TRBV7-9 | CASSLGGQGSYEQYF